This is a list of T cell receptor beta chains from one sample in a study of blood T cell repertoires in COVID-19. Here immunoSEQ multiplex PCR was the method, and the copy in TCRdb shows in-frame clones only, minus some. The sample holds about 95,000 clones, roughly nine tenths seen once. Sequencing input: peripheral blood. The receptors originated from a woman in her 70s with acute or convalescent COVID-19. The CDR3 runs from the conserved cysteine through the conserved F or W. The D gene is left open where the match is weak. Size tells how often a clone was seen (once, few, many) or the class of an expanded clone, and some rows leave it out.

d_gene | abundance | j_gene | v_gene | CDR3nt | CDR3aa
. | few | TRBJ1-1 | TRBV19 | TGTGCCAGTAGTCGACAGGAGATGAACACTGAAGCTTTCTTT | CASSRQEMNTEAFF
TRBD2 | . | TRBJ2-2 | TRBV9 | TGTGCCAGCAGCGCGACGTCTAGCGGATACACCGGGGAGCTGTTTTTT | CASSATSSGYTGELFF
TRBD2 | . | TRBJ2-1 | TRBV9 | TGTGCCAGCAGCGTACAACTAGCGGGGAATAATGAGCAGTTCTTC | CASSVQLAGNNEQFF
. | few | TRBJ1-4 | TRBV3-1/TRBV3-2 | TGTGCCAGCAGCCAAGATTTCGCCAGGGGTGAGGAAAAACTGTTTTTT | CASSQDFARGEEKLFF
. | . | TRBJ1-3 | TRBV6-2/TRBV6-3 | TGTGCCAGCAGCACAGGGTCTGGAAACACCATATATTTT | CASSTGSGNTIYF
TRBD2 | . | TRBJ2-7 | TRBV27 | TGTGCCAGCAGCCGCTCGGGGGGGACTGGGCCCGGAGAGCAGTACTTC | CASSRSGGTGPGEQYF
TRBD1 | . | TRBJ2-2 | TRBV2 | TGTGCCAGCAGTGGGACAGGGGGCGCCGCCGGGGAGCTGTTTTTT | CASSGTGGAAGELFF
. | . | TRBJ1-4 | TRBV6-5 | TGTGCCAGCACACCCGGGGGAGGCTTAATGAAAAAACTGTTTTTT | CASTPGGGLMKKLFF
. | once | TRBJ2-3 | TRBV18 | TGTGCCAGCTCACTGGGAGCGGAAGACACAGATACGCAGTATTTT | CASSLGAEDTDTQYF
. | . | TRBJ2-7 | TRBV3-1/TRBV3-2 | TGTGCCAGCAGCCCCCAGGGAGGGGGAAGATACGAGCAGTACTTC | CASSPQGGGRYEQYF
. | few | TRBJ2-7 | TRBV4-1 | TGCGCCAGCAGCCAGAGCTCCTACGAGCAGTACTTC | CASSQSSYEQYF
TRBD1 | . | TRBJ1-5 | TRBV6-5 | TGTGCCAGCAGACTAGACAGGGCAGGGAATCAGCCCCAGCATTTT | CASRLDRAGNQPQHF
TRBD2 | . | TRBJ2-1 | TRBV3-1/TRBV3-2 | TGTGCCAGCAGCCAAGAGTTGGGGCAGCGGGAAGTAGAGCAGTTCTTC | CASSQELGQREVEQFF
TRBD2 | . | TRBJ2-7 | TRBV28 | TGTGCCAGCAGTTCGAGCATAGCACTAGCGGGGGGTACCTACGAGCAGTACTTC | CASSSSIALAGGTYEQYF
. | . | TRBJ2-2 | TRBV2 | TGTGCCAGCAGTGCCCGGAGCGGGAACACCGGGGAGCTGTTTTTT | CASSARSGNTGELFF
TRBD1 | . | TRBJ1-2 | TRBV28 | TGTGCCAGCAGTTTATCGGACAGGGGATATGGCTACACCTTC | CASSLSDRGYGYTF
. | . | TRBJ1-1 | TRBV5-4 | TGTGCCAGCAGCTCGACAGTGGGGGAAGCTTTCTTT | CASSSTVGEAFF
TRBD1 | . | TRBJ2-2 | TRBV24-1 | TGTGCCACCAGTGATTTGGGACAGGAGAACACCGGGGAGCTGTTTTTT | CATSDLGQENTGELFF
. | . | TRBJ2-5 | TRBV18 | TGTGCCAGCTCACGGTCGGTAGCCGGAGAGACCCAGTACTTC | CASSRSVAGETQYF
. | . | TRBJ2-1 | TRBV9 | TGTGCCAGCAGTGCCGGTGGGGGGGCCTACTACAATGAGCAGTTCTTC | CASSAGGGAYYNEQFF
. | . | TRBJ1-2 | TRBV3-1/TRBV3-2 | TGTGCCAGCAGCCCGCATGAACAGGGTAGAAGCTATGGCTACACCTTC | CASSPHEQGRSYGYTF
. | . | TRBJ1-3 | TRBV5-1 | TGCGCCAGCAAGGGGGAGCAGACGCTCGGAAACACCATATATTTT | CASKGEQTLGNTIYF
. | . | TRBJ1-2 | TRBV5-6 | TGTGCCAGCAGCTTGTACGGGGGAATGAACTATGGCTACACCTTC | CASSLYGGMNYGYTF
. | . | TRBJ1-1 | TRBV7-9 | TGTGCCAGCAGCTTAGCCGGCGGGAGCAACACTGAAGCTTTCTTT | CASSLAGGSNTEAFF
. | few | TRBJ1-1 | TRBV6-5 | TGTGCCAGCAGTTTAGAGACAGCCACCACTGAAGCTTTCTTT | CASSLETATTEAFF
TRBD2 | . | TRBJ2-5 | TRBV3-1/TRBV3-2 | TGTGCCAGCAGCCAACCAGCGGGGACCCGACGAGAGACCCAGTACTTC | CASSQPAGTRRETQYF
. | few | TRBJ1-1 | TRBV5-1 | TGCGCCAGCAGCTTGAATACCGACACGTTGAACACTGAAGCTTTCTTT | CASSLNTDTLNTEAFF
. | . | TRBJ1-4 | TRBV5-1 | TGCGCCAGCAGCTTGACCGGGGAGATAAGTGAAAAACTGTTTTTT | CASSLTGEISEKLFF
. | . | TRBJ1-2 | TRBV6-1 | TGTGCCAGCAGTGAAAGCAGTACCAGGTTCTATGGCTACACCTTC | CASSESSTRFYGYTF
. | . | TRBJ1-1 | TRBV19 | TGTGCCAGTAGTCACACAGGGAGTACTGAAGCTTTCTTT | CASSHTGSTEAFF
. | . | TRBJ2-3 | TRBV4-1 | TGCGCCAGCAGCCAAGTTCTAGCGACAGATACGCAGTATTTT | CASSQVLATDTQYF
. | . | TRBJ1-5 | TRBV19 | TGTGCCAGTAGTATCGGGGGTTCGAGCAATCAGCCCCAGCATTTT | CASSIGGSSNQPQHF
. | . | TRBJ1-6 | TRBV28 | TGTGCCAGCAGTTCTCTCGGACAGCGATATAATTCACCCCTCCACTTT | CASSSLGQRYNSPLHF
TRBD1 | . | TRBJ1-3 | TRBV12-3/TRBV12-4 | TGTGCCAGCAGCCGGGACAGCAGGGTGAATTTT | CASSRDSRVNF
. | . | TRBJ1-3 | TRBV7-2 | TGTGCCAGCAGCTTAGGCCTAGTGGGCACCATATATTTT | CASSLGLVGTIYF
. | . | TRBJ1-5 | TRBV6-6 | TGTGCCAGCAGCATCAGGCAGGGCGGCAATCAGCCCCAGCATTTT | CASSIRQGGNQPQHF
. | . | TRBJ1-5 | TRBV25-1 | TGTGCCAGCTCTCGTTCGGGAATTGTCAATCAGCCCCAGCATTTT | CASSRSGIVNQPQHF
. | few | TRBJ1-1 | TRBV10-1 | TGCGCCAGCAGTGGGGCAGCAAACACTGAAGCTTTCTTT | CASSGAANTEAFF
TRBD1 | . | TRBJ1-2 | TRBV3-1/TRBV3-2 | TGTGCCAGCAGCCCACAACAGGGGGCATTAGGTGGCTACACCTTC | CASSPQQGALGGYTF
TRBD1 | . | TRBJ2-1 | TRBV11-2 | TGTGCCAGCAGCATTTTACAGGGGGCCGGTGAGCAGTTCTTC | CASSILQGAGEQFF
TRBD1 | . | TRBJ1-1 | TRBV3-1/TRBV3-2 | TGTGCCAGCAGCCAACCCAGGGGGCGGGACACTGAAGCTTTCTTT | CASSQPRGRDTEAFF
TRBD2 | . | TRBJ2-1 | TRBV19 | TGTGCCAGTAAATCCCTAGCGGGGACACCGAATGAGCAGTTCTTC | CASKSLAGTPNEQFF
TRBD1 | . | TRBJ1-5 | TRBV23-1 | TGCGCCAGCCGCCCCTCATGGACAGGGGATAACGGGAGCAATCAGCCCCAGCATTTT | CASRPSWTGDNGSNQPQHF
. | . | TRBJ2-6 | TRBV6-5 | TGTGCCAGCAGACTATTATACTCTGGGGCCAACGTCCTGACTTTC | CASRLLYSGANVLTF
. | . | TRBJ2-2 | TRBV7-2 | TGTGCCAGCAGCTTAGGTTGGGGAGTAGGATCGAACACCGGGGAGCTGTTTTTT | CASSLGWGVGSNTGELFF
. | . | TRBJ1-2 | TRBV29-1 | TGCAGCGCTGGAGACCTAGGCTACACCTTC | CSAGDLGYTF
TRBD1 | . | TRBJ2-1 | TRBV19 | TGTGCCAGTAGTATGTTAGGGACAGGGGGAGCTGAGCAGTTCTTC | CASSMLGTGGAEQFF
TRBD1 | few | TRBJ1-1 | TRBV5-1 | TGCGCCAGCAGCGCGGACAGGGGTAGAGGAGCTTTCTTT | CASSADRGRGAFF